This T cell receptor (beta chain) was observed in a study of T cell changes during pregnancy in multiple sclerosis. Data came from immunoSEQ multiplex PCR; TCRdb stores just in-frame clones and leaves some out. The sample holds over 45,000 clones, 70% to 90% seen once. The CDR3 spans 14 residues. V was clipped by 0 bases and J by 4 bases, with 9 bases between them. Germline V CDR1 and CDR2: KGHSH, LQKENI. The genes are TRBV18 and TRBJ2-5; D is unclear. Sequences were derived from peripheral blood, sampled in the first trimester of pregnancy. This TCR came from a female donor with multiple sclerosis, enrolled in a pregnancy study. CDR3 bases: TGTGCCAGCTCACCACCGTCCCGCGGAGAGACCCAGTACTTC. It translates to CASSPPSRGETQYF. The variable domain in full, with the rest retrieved from reference TRBV18 and TRBJ2-5, is NAGVMQNPRHLVRRRGQEARLRCSPMKGHSHVYWYRQLPEEGLKFMVYLQKENIIDESGMPKERFSAEFPKEGPSILRIQQVVRGDSAAYFCASSPPSRGETQYFGPGTRLLVL.